The 13 T cell receptor beta chains reported below all come from one sample, sequenced in a study of T cell repertoires in ileal Crohn's disease. TCRdb's table, derived via immunoSEQ multiplex PCR, lists solely in-frame clones and lacks some. The table shows approximately 13,000 clones, with around four fifths occurring only once. The time point is: neoterminal ileum biopsy at postoperative endoscopy, about 6 months after surgery. The source material was ileal tissue. These receptors were taken from an adult with Crohn's disease.

The J gene is TRBJ2-1, the V gene TRBV30; unclear D gene. The CDR3 consists of 11 residues. Germline-derived CDR1 and CDR2 are GTSNPN and SVGIG (reference sequence). V was cut by 1 base and J by 9 bases, with 7 bases left in between. Here the CDR3 DNA reads TGTGCCTGGAGTGGAGGAGCTGAGCAGTTCTTC. It is translated as CAWSGGAEQFF.

V and J are TRBV19 and TRBJ2-2; 7 bases agree with TRBD2. The CDR3 spans 15 residues. The ends lost 5 bases at V and 8 bases at J; junction bases unmatched: 11. Germline V gives CDR1 LNHDA, CDR2 SQIVND (reference sequence). CDR3 in DNA: TGTGCCAGTAGTTTACCCGGGAGGAGGGATGGGGAGCTGTTTTTT. Its protein is CASSLPGRRDGELFF.

This chain uses TRBV5-1 with TRBJ1-1; maybe TRBD1 (5 bases). The V gene lost 2 bases and the J gene lost 4 bases, with 9 bases spanning the gap. Per the germline V gene, CDR1 is SGHRS and CDR2 is YFSETQ. This CDR3 spans 13 amino acids. The CDR3 sequence is CASSFGQATEAFF. CDR3 in DNA: TGCGCCAGCAGCTTTGGACAAGCCACTGAAGCTTTCTTT.

The V gene is TRBV30, the J gene TRBJ2-5, with TRBD1 matching 8 bases. This CDR3 contains 14 residues. V shed 3 bases and J 4 bases; nucleotides not matched to a gene: 7. The germline V gene has CDR1 GTSNPN and CDR2 SVGIG (reference sequence). CDR3 bases: TGTGCCTGGAGCCAGGGGGCACCTTCAGAGACCCAGTACTTC. Translated: CAWSQGAPSETQYF. Together with reference TRBV30 and TRBJ2-5, the CDR3 gives the full variable domain: SQTIHQWPATLVQPVGSPLSLECTVEGTSNPNLYWYRQAAGRGLQLLFYSVGIGQISSEVPQNLSASRPQDRQFILSSKKLLLSDSGFYLCAWSQGAPSETQYFGPGTRLLVL.

The rearrangement links TRBV27 to TRBJ2-4; tentative D call: TRBD2 (6 bases). The CDR3 is 13 amino acids. With 4 bases removed from V and 9 bases from J, the gap between germline ends came to 13 bases. Germline V CDR1 and CDR2: MNHEY, SMNVEV (reference sequence). The CDR3 nucleotides are TGTGCCAGCAGTTACGGCCCGGGACTCATTCAGTACTTC. Translation gives CASSYGPGLIQYF.

This clone was observed a handful of times. This CDR3 is CASSPREGVDEKLFF. CDR3 DNA sequence: TGTGCCAGCAGCCCTCGTGAAGGGGTTGATGAAAAACTGTTTTTT. J is TRBJ1-4 and V is TRBV7-8, with a possible D match to TRBD1 (5 bases). Germline V gene lookup returns CDR1 SGHVS and CDR2 FQNEAQ. This CDR3 comprises 15 residues. V was trimmed by 5 bases and J by 6 bases, leaving 16 bases between them.

This clone occurred a few times. The rearrangement links TRBV6-5 to TRBJ2-5; D gene ambiguous. CDR3 length: 13 amino acids. Trimming left V 2 bases short and J 5 bases short, with 9 bases between. Germline-derived CDR1 and CDR2 are MNHEY and SVGAGI. This chain's CDR3 is CASSYDARETQYF. The CDR3 DNA sequence: TGTGCCAGCAGTTACGATGCGCGGGAGACCCAGTACTTC.

The sample holds a few counts of this clone. The rearrangement uses TRBV18 and TRBJ1-4; 7 positions match TRBD1. CDR1 is KGHSH and CDR2 is LQKENI in the germline V gene. V gave up 5 bases and J gave up 4 bases; unmatched junction bases: 7. The CDR3 consists of 15 residues. CDR3 residues: CASSSTGDLNEKLFF. The CDR3 bases are TGTGCCAGCTCATCCACAGGGGATCTTAATGAAAAACTGTTTTTT.

The gene calls are TRBV6-5 and TRBJ1-5; D unclear. With 2 bases removed from V and 0 bases from J, the gap between germline ends came to 8 bases. This CDR3 region has 15 residues. CDR1 and CDR2 (germline): MNHEY, SVGAGI. CDR3 DNA sequence: TGTGCCAGCAGTTACGTTGCAGATAGCAATCAGCCCCAGCATTTT. Protein sequence: CASSYVADSNQPQHF.

The rearrangement joins TRBV13 to TRBJ1-3; no firm D call. Trimming pared 5 bases from V and 2 bases from J, leaving 13 bases between. Germline CDR1 reads PRHDT; CDR2 reads FYEKMQ (reference sequence). The CDR3 spans 15 residues. As DNA, the CDR3 is TGTGCCAGCAGCCCAACCGACGGGACTGGAAACACCATATATTTT. Translated, it gives CASSPTDGTGNTIYF.

The chain employs TRBV6-1 and TRBJ2-7; 7 bases match TRBD2. CDR1 and CDR2 from the germline V gene are MNHNS and SASEGT. V was clipped by 3 bases and J by 4 bases; unmatched bases: 9. The CDR3 extends over 15 amino acids. The CDR3 is CASSEFAGDRYEQYF. The CDR3 DNA follows: TGTGCCAGCAGTGAGTTCGCGGGAGATAGGTACGAGCAGTACTTC.

The genes are TRBV7-9 and TRBJ1-1; 7 nucleotides agree with TRBD1. Germline CDR1 reads SEHNR; CDR2 reads FQNEAQ (reference sequence). The CDR3 length is 12 residues. The trim removed 7 bases at V and 8 bases at J, leaving 7 bases unmatched. The CDR3 loop is CASNPQGWEAFF. CDR3 in DNA: TGTGCCAGCAACCCACAGGGGTGGGAAGCTTTCTTT.

This chain connects TRBV15 to TRBJ2-5; a possible D gene is TRBD1 (5 bases). Trimming stripped 0 bases from V and 3 bases from J, with 14 bases between. The CDR3 runs to 16 residues. The germline gives CDR1 LNHNV, CDR2 YYDKDF (reference sequence). CDR3: CATSRDDGPREETQYF. CDR3 DNA: TGTGCCACCAGCAGAGACGACGGGCCCAGGGAAGAGACCCAGTACTTC.